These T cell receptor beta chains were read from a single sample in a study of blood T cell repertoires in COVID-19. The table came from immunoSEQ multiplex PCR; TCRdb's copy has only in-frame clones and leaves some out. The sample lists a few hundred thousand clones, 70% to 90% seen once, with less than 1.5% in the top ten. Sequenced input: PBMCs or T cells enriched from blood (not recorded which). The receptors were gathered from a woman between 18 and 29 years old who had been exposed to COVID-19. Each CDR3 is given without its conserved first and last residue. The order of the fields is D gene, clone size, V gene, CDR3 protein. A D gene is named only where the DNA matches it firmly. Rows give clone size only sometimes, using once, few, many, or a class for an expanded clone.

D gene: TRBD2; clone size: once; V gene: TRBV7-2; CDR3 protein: ASSSLTTSGSDEQF
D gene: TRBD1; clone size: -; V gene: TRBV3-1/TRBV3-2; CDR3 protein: ASSSMDRGHTKPQH
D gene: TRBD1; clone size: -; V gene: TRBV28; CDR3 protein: ASSTTGEGNQPQH
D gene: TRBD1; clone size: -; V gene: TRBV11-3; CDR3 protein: ASSGGGQGNTEAF
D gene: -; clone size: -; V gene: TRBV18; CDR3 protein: ASSPAPGLITGELF
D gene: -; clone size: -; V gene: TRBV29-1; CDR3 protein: SVSIQGNSNQPQH
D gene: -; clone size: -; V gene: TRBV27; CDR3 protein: ASSFFGPTGEQF
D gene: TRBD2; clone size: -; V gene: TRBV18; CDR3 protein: ASSPFVSGGYEQY
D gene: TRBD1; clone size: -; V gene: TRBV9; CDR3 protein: ASSLNSEGGTGANEQY
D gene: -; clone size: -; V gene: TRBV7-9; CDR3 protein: ASSLGDYQPQH
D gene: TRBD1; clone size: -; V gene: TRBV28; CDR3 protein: ASSPGQGGETQY
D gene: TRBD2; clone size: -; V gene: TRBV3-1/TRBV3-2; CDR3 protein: ASSQGLAGGLGDTQY
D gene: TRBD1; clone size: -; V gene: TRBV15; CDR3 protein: ATSRGGQLMNTEAF
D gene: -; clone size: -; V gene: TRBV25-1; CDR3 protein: ASSEYTGWKDTQY
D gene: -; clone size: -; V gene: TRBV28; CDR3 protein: ASSSGAQDEKLF
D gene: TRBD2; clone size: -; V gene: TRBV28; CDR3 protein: AWTSGNTDTQY
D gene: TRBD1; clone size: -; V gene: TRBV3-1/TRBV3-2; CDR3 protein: ASALGQAYEQY
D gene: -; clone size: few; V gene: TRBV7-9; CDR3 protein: ASSPGDNRPQH
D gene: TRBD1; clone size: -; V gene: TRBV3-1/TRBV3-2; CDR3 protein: ASSPGQENQPQH
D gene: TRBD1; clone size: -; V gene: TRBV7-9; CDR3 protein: ASSFRDRGDEKLF
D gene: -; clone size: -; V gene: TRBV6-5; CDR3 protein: ASSYRGRSRGYGYT
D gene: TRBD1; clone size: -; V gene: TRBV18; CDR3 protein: ASSPPGGTGYNEQY
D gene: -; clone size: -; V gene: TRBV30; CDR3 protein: AWSGGHVGEIPYNEQF